This T cell receptor beta chain came from a study of PD-1 blockade in classical Hodgkin lymphoma. General study findings and limits: By C4D1, CD4+ diversity increased significantly, especially in complete responders. Some patients started nivolumab under 1 year after ASCT, and they were excluded.

Generated by immunoSEQ multiplex PCR, the TCRdb table keeps only in-frame clones and is missing some. The sample carries more than 40,000 clones, over 65% recorded once. The CDR3 contains 15 residues. V was clipped by 1 base and J by 3 bases, with 10 bases between them. The germline V gene has CDR1 SEHNR and CDR2 FQNEAQ (reference sequence). To note about this clone: Its antigen is still unknown.

Every one of the patients relapsed after autologous stem cell transplantation (brentuximab vedotin exposure was variable). Best responses fell into complete response, partial response or progressive disease. This clonotype originated in a human donor with classical Hodgkin lymphoma. This chain connects TRBV7-9 to TRBJ1-5; no clear D. The material sequenced was peripheral blood mononuclear cells (PBMCs), taken before the second cycle of nivolumab. CDR3 DNA: TGTGCCAGCAGCTTAGGCTCAGGCTTCAATCAGCCCCAGCATTTT. Amino acids: CASSLGSGFNQPQHF.